These 23 T cell receptor beta chains share one sample of origin, sequenced in a study of cytomegalovirus exposure and HLA in healthy donors. PCR used 60 Vbeta primers and 13 Jbeta primers. Profiled with immunoSEQ multiplex PCR; TCRdb holds only in-frame clones, not every one. Among some 200,000 clones listed, around four fifths were seen once. Sample: PBMCs. The receptors come from a female donor in good health and CMV-seronegative.

V usage is TRBV7-9 and J usage is TRBJ2-2, with D possibly matching TRBD2 (7 bases). Trimming pared 10 bases from V and 1 base from J, leaving 19 bases between. The CDR3 is 16 amino acids. Germline loops: CDR1 SEHNR, CDR2 FQNEAQ (reference sequence). The CDR3 DNA reads TGTGCCACCGCGACCGGGGGGCGCCTGAACACCGGGGAGCTGTTTTTT. This gives the protein CATATGGRLNTGELFF.

The V and J genes are TRBV5-1 and TRBJ1-2, with 7 bases fitting TRBD1. The ends lost 4 bases at V and 0 bases at J; junction bases unmatched: 15. CDR3 length: 18 amino acids. In germline, CDR1 is SGHRS, CDR2 YFSETQ. CDR3: CASSPQGDRVPSNYGYTF. The CDR3, as DNA: TGCGCCAGCAGCCCCCAGGGTGACAGGGTCCCCTCTAACTATGGCTACACCTTC.

The chain combines TRBV5-5 with TRBJ2-7; a weak D match, TRBD2 (6 bases). CDR3 length: 15 residues. The V end lost 2 bases, the J end lost 3 bases, and 15 bases lay between the germline ends. Germline CDR1 and CDR2: SGHKS and YYEKEE (reference sequence). In DNA form, the CDR3 reads TGTGCCAGCAGCTTCGACCCGGAGGGTATCTACGAGCAGTACTTC. As protein: CASSFDPEGIYEQYF.

The chain joins TRBV5-1 to TRBJ2-7, with TRBD2 as a possible D gene (5 bases). From germline, CDR1 is SGHRS and CDR2 YFSETQ. V shed 0 bases and J shed 4 bases, with 14 bases lying between them. CDR3 length equals 15 residues. This chain's CDR3 is CASSLARGASYEQYF. The CDR3 DNA reads as TGCGCCAGCAGCTTGGCCCGGGGAGCGAGTTACGAGCAGTACTTC.

CDR3 sequence: CASRSRGALTGELFF. The DNA of the CDR3 is TGTGCCAGTAGGAGCCGGGGGGCCTTAACCGGGGAGCTGTTTTTT. J is TRBJ2-2 and V is TRBV19; possibly TRBD2 for D (7 bases). Trimming shortened V by 6 bases and J by 5 bases, and 16 bases separated the two germline ends. From germline, CDR1 is LNHDA and CDR2 SQIVND (reference sequence). This CDR3 has 15 residues. Full variable domain (outside the CDR3, taken from reference TRBV19 and TRBJ2-2): DGGITQSPKYLFRKEGQNVTLSCEQNLNHDAMYWYRQDPGQGLRLIYYSQIVNDFQKGDIAEGYSVSREKKESFPLTVTSAQKNPTAFYLCASRSRGALTGELFFGEGSRLTVL.

This chain joins TRBV2 and TRBJ1-1; TRBD1 is a possible D gene (5 bases). CDR3 size: 13 residues. The ends were cut back, 0 bases at V and 10 bases at J, with 12 bases in the middle. CDR1 SNHLY and CDR2 FYNNEI come from the germline V gene. The CDR3 sequence: CASSEAKGRRAFF. In DNA, the CDR3 is TGTGCCAGCAGTGAAGCGAAGGGGAGGAGAGCTTTCTTT.

This sequence joins TRBV5-1 and TRBJ2-7, with a weak D call TRBD1 (7 bases). CDR3 length: 15 residues. Trimming took off 7 bases at V and 2 bases at J, with 19 bases between the two ends. The germline gives CDR1 SGHRS, CDR2 YFSETQ. The CDR3: CASRQYGGQTYEQYF. CDR3 nucleotides: TGCGCCAGCCGCCAATACGGGGGACAGACCTACGAGCAGTACTTC.

V usage is TRBV6-5 and J usage is TRBJ1-5; D is unresolved. The CDR3 is made up of 13 amino acids. Trimming took off 0 bases at V and 3 bases at J, with 3 bases between the two ends. Per the germline V gene, CDR1 is MNHEY and CDR2 is SVGAGI. The DNA of the CDR3 is TGTGCCAGCAGTTACTCGGCCAATCAGCCCCAGCATTTT. Its translation: CASSYSANQPQHF.

V gene TRBV5-4 combines with J gene TRBJ2-7; 10 bases fit TRBD2. This CDR3 has 15 residues. Per germline, CDR1 SGHNT and CDR2 YYREEE (reference sequence). V shed 4 bases and J 4 bases; nucleotides not matched to a gene: 8. The CDR3 loop reads CASSHSGGPQYEQYF. The CDR3 DNA is TGTGCCAGCAGCCATAGCGGGGGGCCCCAATACGAGCAGTACTTC.

The V and J genes are TRBV5-4 and TRBJ2-3; TRBD2 is a possible D gene (7 bases). The CDR3 has 15 residues. V lost 3 bases and J 6 bases, leaving 17 bases between the germline ends. Germline V gene data show CDR1 as SGHNT and CDR2 as YYREEE (reference sequence). The CDR3 bases are TGTGCCAGCAGCTCCGTGGGGGGGGGCCTGGATACGCAGTATTTT. As protein: CASSSVGGGLDTQYF.

This clone has just one count. This chain joins TRBV5-4 and TRBJ2-2; 8 bases are shared with TRBD1. The CDR3 totals 15 residues. V was clipped by 0 bases and J by 6 bases; unmatched bases: 4. Germline V gene data show CDR1 as SGHNT and CDR2 as YYREEE (reference sequence). The CDR3 region is CASSLERDRSGELFF. The CDR3 DNA sequence: TGTGCCAGCAGCTTGGAACGGGACAGGTCCGGGGAGCTGTTTTTT.

The chain is built from TRBV15 and TRBJ2-5, with a weak D call TRBD2 (6 bases). The length of the CDR3 is 14 residues. Germline loops: CDR1 LNHNV, CDR2 YYDKDF (reference sequence). Trimming cost V 1 base and J 2 bases, with 8 bases left between them. The CDR3 sequence is CATSRGGLQETQYF. The DNA of the CDR3 is TGTGCCACCAGCAGAGGGGGACTGCAAGAGACCCAGTACTTC.

The chain combines TRBV4-1 with TRBJ1-4, with D possibly TRBD1 on 5 matching bases. Germline assignment: CDR1 MGHRA and CDR2 YSYEKL. Trimming left V 4 bases short and J 3 bases short, with 12 bases between. This CDR3 region has 15 residues. Here the CDR3 reads CASSLGGDSNEKLFF. CDR3 DNA sequence: TGCGCCAGCAGCCTGGGGGGAGATTCTAATGAAAAACTGTTTTTT.

The CDR3 reads CASTVRGGTLEQYF. The CDR3 DNA reads as TGTGCCAGCACCGTACGGGGGGGGACCTTAGAGCAGTACTTC. J is TRBJ2-7 and V is TRBV6-6; 8 bases are shared with TRBD2. The CDR3 is 14 residues long. CDR1 is MNHNY, CDR2 SVGAGI, per germline (reference sequence). Trimming at V came to 7 bases and at J to 7 bases, leaving 12 bases not matched to a gene.

A few counts support this clone. The V call is TRBV5-5, the J call TRBJ2-2, with 10 bases fitting TRBD1. The CDR3 consists of 16 residues. J lost 7 bases, V lost 4 bases, and 10 bases had no gene match. Germline CDR1 and CDR2: SGHKS and YYEKEE (reference sequence). The CDR3 loop reads CASSHTGTGDLGELFF. The CDR3 DNA follows: TGTGCCAGCAGCCACACGGGGACAGGGGATCTCGGGGAGCTGTTTTTT.

This rearrangement joins TRBV4-1 to TRBJ2-7; possible D gene TRBD1, 6 bases. The V gene lost 2 bases and the J gene lost 2 bases, with 13 bases spanning the gap. CDR1 MGHRA and CDR2 YSYEKL come from the germline V gene. CDR3 size: 15 residues. CDR3 bases: TGCGCCAGCAGCCAATTCTCCGGGACAACCTACGAGCAGTACTTC. Its protein product is CASSQFSGTTYEQYF.

This clone was detected only once. This chain uses TRBV30 with TRBJ1-2, with 7 bases identical to TRBD1. The CDR3 has 12 residues. Germline trimming cut 2 bases from V and 10 bases from J; bases unmatched to any gene: 7. Germline CDR1 reads GTSNPN; CDR2 reads SVGIG (reference sequence). The DNA for the CDR3 is TGTGCCTGGAGTTCACAGGGGCCCGTCTACACCTTC. This encodes CAWSSQGPVYTF.

In this sample, this clone turned up a few times. Other DNA sequences from this sample encode an identical CDR3 as well. The V gene is TRBV5-1, the J gene TRBJ1-1; D remains unclear. CDR3 length equals 14 residues. Trimming cost V 0 bases and J 1 base, with 7 bases left between them. In germline, CDR1 is SGHRS, CDR2 YFSETQ. CDR3 amino acids: CASSLVAGNTEAFF. In DNA form, the CDR3 reads TGCGCCAGCAGCTTGGTAGCGGGGAACACTGAAGCTTTCTTT. The variable domain in full, with the rest retrieved from reference TRBV5-1 and TRBJ1-1, is KAGVTQTPRYLIKTRGQQVTLSCSPISGHRSVSWYQQTPGQGLQFLFEYFSETQRNKGNFPGRFSGRQFSNSRSEMNVSTLELGDSALYLCASSLVAGNTEAFFGQGTRLTVV.

The genes are TRBV6-5 and TRBJ2-1; D possibly corresponds to TRBD1 (6 bases). The CDR3 contains 15 residues. CDR1 and CDR2 (germline): MNHEY, SVGAGI. The V end lost 6 bases, the J end lost 0 bases, and 12 bases lay between the germline ends. This CDR3 is CASSPDRSSYNEQFF. Written as DNA, the CDR3 is TGTGCCAGCAGCCCCGACAGGAGCTCCTACAATGAGCAGTTCTTC.

V and J are TRBV10-1 and TRBJ1-2, with 9 bases that match TRBD1. Germline values: CDR1 WNHNN, CDR2 SYGVQD (reference sequence). The V and J ends lost 6 bases and 5 bases, in that order; junction bases with no gene match: 13. The CDR3 has 16 residues. CDR3 in amino acids: CASSRKAGDRAYGYTF. The CDR3 nucleotides are TGCGCCAGCAGCCGGAAAGCCGGGGACAGGGCATATGGCTACACCTTC.

V is TRBV7-8 and J is TRBJ2-1; 12 bases line up with TRBD2. Germline trimming cut 4 bases from V and 0 bases from J; bases unmatched to any gene: 1. The length of the CDR3 is 16 residues. Germline CDR1 is SGHVS and CDR2 is FQNEAQ. The CDR3 nucleotides read TGTGCCAGCAGCTCTAGCGGGGGGGGCTCCTACAATGAGCAGTTCTTC. Its translation: CASSSSGGGSYNEQFF. Variable domain in full (rest from reference TRBV7-8 and TRBJ2-1): GAGVSQSPRYKVAKRGQDVALRCDPISGHVSLFWYQQALGQGPEFLTYFQNEAQLDKSGLPSDRFFAERPEGSVSTLKIQRTQQEDSAVYLCASSSSGGGSYNEQFFGPGTRLTVL.

V and J are TRBV7-8 and TRBJ1-6; no firm D call. V lost 2 bases and J 9 bases, leaving 11 bases between the germline ends. The germline V gene has CDR1 SGHVS and CDR2 FQNEAQ. This CDR3 region has 14 residues. CDR3 sequence: CASSLPGMSSPLHF. The CDR3 bases are TGTGCCAGCAGCTTACCGGGGATGAGTTCACCCCTCCACTTT.

This chain links TRBV4-3 with TRBJ2-3; 7 positions agree with TRBD2. The germline V gene encodes CDR1 LGHNA and CDR2 YSLEER. The V and J ends lost 0 bases and 5 bases, in that order; junction bases with no gene match: 11. The CDR3 is 17 amino acids. CDR3: CASSQESGGGGGDTQYF. The CDR3, as DNA: TGCGCCAGCAGCCAAGAGTCTGGCGGGGGAGGCGGAGATACGCAGTATTTT.